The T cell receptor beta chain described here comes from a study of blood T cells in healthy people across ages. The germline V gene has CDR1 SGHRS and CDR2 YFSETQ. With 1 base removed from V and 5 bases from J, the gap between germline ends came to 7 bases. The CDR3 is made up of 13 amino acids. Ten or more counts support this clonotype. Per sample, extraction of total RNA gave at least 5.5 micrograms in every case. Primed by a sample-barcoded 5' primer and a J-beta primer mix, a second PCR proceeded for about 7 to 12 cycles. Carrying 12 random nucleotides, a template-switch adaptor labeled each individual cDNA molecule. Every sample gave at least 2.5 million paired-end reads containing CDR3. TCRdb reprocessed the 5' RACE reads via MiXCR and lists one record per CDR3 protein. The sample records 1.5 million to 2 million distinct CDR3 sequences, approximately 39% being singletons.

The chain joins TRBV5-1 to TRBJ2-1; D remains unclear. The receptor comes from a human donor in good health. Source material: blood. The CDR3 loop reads CASSLFLDNEQFF. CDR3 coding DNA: TGCGCCAGCAGCTTGTTCCTGGACAATGAGCAGTTCTTC.